The 20 T cell receptor beta chains listed next were all sequenced from one sample in a study of T cell responses to AZD1222 COVID-19 vaccine. Only in-frame clones appear in the TCRdb table, and some are missing; sequencing was by immunoSEQ multiplex PCR. Among under 200,000 clones listed, 87% were seen once. The sample consisted of peripheral blood, taken on day 0 of MenACWY control vaccination. These receptors all stem from an adult in good health.

V gene TRBV9 combines with J gene TRBJ1-3, with unresolved D. Trimming removed 0 bases from V and 3 bases from J, with 10 bases in between. Looked up from germline, CDR1 is SGDLS and CDR2 is YYNGEE. This CDR3 is built from 15 residues. The CDR3 DNA reads TGTGCCAGCAGCGTAGGTGGAAAAAGTGGAAACACCATATATTTT. This sequence encodes CASSVGGKSGNTIYF.

This chain uses TRBV27 with TRBJ2-7; tentatively, D is TRBD1 (5 bases). Trimming left V 6 bases short and J 7 bases short, with 16 bases between. This CDR3 region has 13 residues. From germline, CDR1 is MNHEY and CDR2 SMNVEV (reference sequence). The CDR3 protein is CASSFRVGREQYF. The CDR3 nucleotides are TGTGCCAGCAGCTTCAGGGTAGGCAGGGAGCAGTACTTC.

The chain uses TRBV3-1 (or the pseudogene TRBV3-2) and TRBJ2-7, with 10 bases fitting TRBD1. Germline V lookup: CDR1 LGHDT, CDR2 YNNKEL (reference sequence). Trimming took 3 bases from V and 6 from J; bases not matched to a gene: 5. The CDR3 is 14 residues long. In DNA form, the CDR3 reads TGTGCCAGCAGCCACCGACAGGGGGCGGGCGAGCAGTACTTC. Translation gives CASSHRQGAGEQYF.

The genes are TRBV7-9 and TRBJ2-7; 7 bases map to TRBD2. The V segment lost 1 base and the J segment 0 bases; nucleotides outside the gene matches: 12. The germline gives CDR1 SEHNR, CDR2 FQNEAQ (reference sequence). CDR3 length: 18 residues. CDR3 nucleotides: TGTGCCAGCAGCTTAGTAATGGAGCTCGGGAGGAGCTCCTACGAGCAGTACTTC. Amino acids: CASSLVMELGRSSYEQYF.

This clone has just one count. This chain joins TRBV28 and TRBJ2-7; the match to TRBD1 covers 9 bases. V was clipped by 5 bases and J by 0 bases; unmatched bases: 2. This CDR3 contains 14 residues. Germline V lookup: CDR1 MDHEN, CDR2 SYDVKM. The CDR3 nucleotides read TGTGCCAGCAGTCCGGGACAGGGCTCCTACGAGCAGTACTTC. Translation gives CASSPGQGSYEQYF.

This sequence joins TRBV14 and TRBJ1-6, with TRBD1 matching over 11 bases. V lost 2 bases and J lost 15; bases outside the gene matches: 9. Germline-derived CDR1 and CDR2 are SGHDN and FVKESK. CDR3 length equals 15 residues. CDR3 nucleotides: TGTGCCAGCAGCCAATGGGACAGGGGGGCCGCGCTCCTCCACTTT. Protein product: CASSQWDRGAALLHF.

This chain's CDR3 is CSVAEAAYGYTF. CDR3 in DNA: TGCAGCGTTGCGGAGGCTGCCTATGGCTACACCTTC. The V and J genes are TRBV29-1 and TRBJ1-2; D remains ambiguous. V lost 4 bases and J lost 4, with 10 bases in between. The V gene's germline CDR1 is SQVTM and CDR2 ANQGSEA. The CDR3 spans 12 residues.

The rearrangement uses TRBV18 and TRBJ1-1; D may be TRBD1 (5 bases). The germline V gene has CDR1 KGHSH and CDR2 LQKENI. V lost 1 base and J 1 base, leaving 19 bases between the germline ends. This CDR3 contains 18 residues. This CDR3 reads CASSPRLAGMERNTEAFF. The DNA of the CDR3 is TGTGCCAGCTCACCACGGTTGGCAGGGATGGAGAGGAACACTGAAGCTTTCTTT.

The chain recombines TRBV4-1 with TRBJ1-2; D uncertain. This CDR3 is built from 12 residues. Trimming took off 0 bases at V and 2 bases at J, with 1 base between the two ends. The germline V gene encodes CDR1 MGHRA and CDR2 YSYEKL. CDR3 region: CASSQDNYGYTF. DNA for the CDR3: TGCGCCAGCAGCCAAGACAACTATGGCTACACCTTC.

This clone was counted once. The rearrangement links TRBV2 to TRBJ2-1, with 7 positions matching TRBD1. V lost 6 bases, J lost 0 bases, and 17 bases stayed unmatched. The length of the CDR3 is 19 residues. Germline CDR1 reads SNHLY; CDR2 reads FYNNEI. The CDR3 spells CASSPPGQPIVSSYNEQFF. The CDR3 DNA sequence: TGTGCCAGCAGCCCCCCGGGACAGCCGATTGTCAGCTCCTACAATGAGCAGTTCTTC. Full variable domain (remainder filled in from reference TRBV2 and TRBJ2-1): EPEVTQTPSHQVTQMGQEVILRCVPISNHLYFYWYRQILGQKVEFLVSFYNNEISEKSEIFDDQFSVERPDGSNFTLKIRSTKLEDSAMYFCASSPPGQPIVSSYNEQFFGPGTRLTVL.

The chain joins TRBV15 to TRBJ2-5; TRBD1 might be the D (5 bases). V lost 7 bases and J lost 7, with 13 bases in between. There are 12 residues in the CDR3. Germline CDR1 LNHNV, CDR2 YYDKDF (reference sequence). The CDR3 coding sequence is TGTGCCACCAAGCAAGACAGAGGGACCCAGTACTTC. Translation gives CATKQDRGTQYF.

CDR3 DNA sequence: TGTGCCAGCAGCTTATTAGAGACCCAGTACTTC. This encodes CASSLLETQYF. The rearrangement links TRBV11-2 to TRBJ2-5; no reliable D call. The CDR3 sequence is 11 residues long. Germline V CDR1 and CDR2: SGHAT, FQNNGV. V lost 2 bases and J 4 bases, leaving 2 bases between the germline ends.

As regards this clone: The same CDR3 is also encoded by other DNA sequences in this sample. This sequence joins TRBV3-1 (or the pseudogene TRBV3-2) and TRBJ2-3; D is possibly TRBD1 or TRBD2 (6 bases each). CDR1 and CDR2 (germline): LGHDT, YNNKEL (reference sequence). The CDR3 runs to 16 residues. The germline V and J ends were trimmed by 4 bases and 0 bases, with 14 bases remaining between them. CDR3 nucleotide sequence: TGTGCCAGCAGCCTGGGGGCGGGGTCTAGCACAGATACGCAGTATTTT. Translating gives CASSLGAGSSTDTQYF.

This clone was recorded once. The gene calls are TRBV27 and TRBJ2-2, with 8 positions matching TRBD2. Germline-derived CDR1 and CDR2 are MNHEY and SMNVEV (reference sequence). CDR3 size: 16 residues. V lost 2 bases and J lost 7; bases outside the gene matches: 9. CDR3 amino acids: CASSLRPGGLFGELFF. Here the CDR3 DNA reads TGTGCCAGCAGTTTACGTCCGGGGGGGCTTTTCGGGGAGCTGTTTTTT.

V and J are TRBV2 and TRBJ2-7; D possibly matches TRBD1 or TRBD2 (6 bases each). Germline V gene sequence: CDR1 SNHLY, CDR2 FYNNEI. V was pared by 8 bases and J by 2 bases, with 13 bases between. The length of the CDR3 is 13 residues. CDR3 amino acids: CASERGEPYEQYF. As DNA, the CDR3 is TGTGCCAGCGAAAGGGGGGAGCCCTACGAGCAGTACTTC.

V usage is TRBV2 and J usage is TRBJ1-5; D is possibly TRBD1 (5 bases). This CDR3 is built from 14 residues. Germline CDR1 is SNHLY and CDR2 is FYNNEI. V lost 2 bases and J 5 bases, leaving 10 bases between the germline ends. This CDR3 is CASSEQGGDQPQHF. CDR3 DNA: TGTGCCAGCAGTGAACAGGGTGGGGATCAGCCCCAGCATTTT.

Concerning this clone itself: At one boundary the junction diverges from the germline segment, which might be a read error. V and J are TRBV4-2 and TRBJ1-2, with D possibly TRBD1 on 6 matching bases. CDR1 LGHNA and CDR2 YNFKEQ come from the germline V gene. The CDR3 runs 18 residues. The chain's CDR3 is CASSEENRVDVSNYGYTF. The DNA of the CDR3 is TGTGCCAGCAGCGAAGAGAACAGGGTAGATGTCTCCAACTATGGCTACACCTTC.

V usage is TRBV5-5 and J usage is TRBJ2-7, with 7 nucleotides matching TRBD2. The CDR3 contains 15 residues. Per the germline V gene, CDR1 is SGHKS and CDR2 is YYEKEE (reference sequence). V shed 4 bases and J 0 bases; nucleotides not matched to a gene: 7. Written as DNA, the CDR3 is TGTGCCAGCAGCAGAAGCGGGGCCAGCTCCTACGAGCAGTACTTC. Its translation: CASSRSGASSYEQYF. The full variable domain, its missing parts supplied by reference TRBV5-5 and TRBJ2-7, is DAGVTQSPTHLIKTRGQQVTLRCSPISGHKSVSWYQQVLGQGPQFIFQYYEKEERGRGNFPDRFSARQFPNYSSELNVNALLLGDSALYLCASSRSGASSYEQYFGPGTRLTVT.

The chain carries TRBV5-1 and TRBJ1-1; D gene uncertain. Germline CDR1 is SGHRS and CDR2 is YFSETQ. The CDR3 is 14 residues long. Trimming took 1 base from V and 0 from J, leaving 7 bases between them. CDR3 nucleotides: TGCGCCAGCAGCTTGTACAGCATGAACACTGAAGCTTTCTTT. This sequence encodes CASSLYSMNTEAFF.

The rearrangement uses TRBV19 and TRBJ2-2; 7 positions match TRBD1. The CDR3 covers 14 residues. V shed 3 bases and J 6 bases; nucleotides not matched to a gene: 4. CDR1 is LNHDA and CDR2 is SQIVND in the germline V gene (reference sequence). CDR3 DNA sequence: TGTGCCAGTAGTATTCCCGGACAGGCCGGGGAGCTGTTTTTT. Residues: CASSIPGQAGELFF.